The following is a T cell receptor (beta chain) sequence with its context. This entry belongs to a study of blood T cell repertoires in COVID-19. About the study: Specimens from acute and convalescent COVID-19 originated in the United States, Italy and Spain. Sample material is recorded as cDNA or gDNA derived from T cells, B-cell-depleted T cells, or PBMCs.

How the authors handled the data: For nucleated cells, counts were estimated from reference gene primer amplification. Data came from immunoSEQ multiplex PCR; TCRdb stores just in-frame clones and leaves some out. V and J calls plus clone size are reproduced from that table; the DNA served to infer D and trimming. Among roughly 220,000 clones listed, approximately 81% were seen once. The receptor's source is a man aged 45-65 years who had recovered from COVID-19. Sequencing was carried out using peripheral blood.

CDR3 nucleotide sequence: TGTGCCAGCAGCCAAGACAGCTTAGCGGGAGAGCAGTTCTTC. Amino acids: CASSQDSLAGEQFF. The rearrangement uses TRBV3-1 (or the pseudogene TRBV3-2) and TRBJ2-1, with 8 bases fitting TRBD2. The CDR3 totals 14 residues. V was clipped by 0 bases and J by 10 bases; unmatched bases: 5. CDR1 is LGHDT and CDR2 is YNNKEL in the germline V gene (reference sequence).